These 11 T cell receptor beta chains originate from one sample sequenced in a study of cytomegalovirus exposure and HLA in healthy donors. The PCR had 60 Vbeta and 13 Jbeta primers. The data were produced by immunoSEQ multiplex PCR, yet TCRdb's version contains in-frame clones alone and is incomplete. The repertoire has approximately 110,000 clones, 65% to 80% of them found once; the top ten carry 3% to 3.5%. Material: PBMCs. These receptors came from a middle-aged woman in good health and CMV-seronegative.

CDR3 in amino acids: CASSPTGGGGNQPQHF. CDR3 nucleotides: TGTGCCAGCAGTCCTACAGGGGGCGGGGGCAATCAGCCCCAGCATTTT. The chain carries TRBV2 and TRBJ1-5, with 9 bases aligning to TRBD1. This CDR3 has 16 amino acids. J lost 2 bases, V lost 5 bases, and 7 bases had no gene match. Germline V gene lookup returns CDR1 SNHLY and CDR2 FYNNEI.

This clone was detected only a few times. The V and J genes are TRBV7-8 and TRBJ2-3; D unclear. Per the germline V gene, CDR1 is SGHVS and CDR2 is FQNEAQ. V was shortened by 3 bases and J by 4 bases, with 8 bases between the two germline ends. This CDR3 contains 13 residues. This CDR3 reads CASSFSSADTQYF. The CDR3, as DNA: TGTGCCAGCAGCTTTTCCAGTGCAGATACGCAGTATTTT.

V and J are TRBV19 and TRBJ1-5, with D perhaps TRBD1 (6 bases). V lost 5 bases to trimming and J lost 3 bases, with 14 bases between them. The CDR3 covers 15 residues. CDR1 is LNHDA, CDR2 SQIVND, per germline (reference sequence). CDR3 amino acids: CASSPPPGHNQPQHF. The CDR3 nucleotides are TGTGCCAGTAGTCCCCCCCCGGGACACAATCAGCCCCAGCATTTT.

This clone showed up just a few times. The chain employs TRBV7-2 and TRBJ1-5, with D possibly matching TRBD1 (6 bases). The germline gives CDR1 SGHTA, CDR2 FQGNSA. CDR3 size: 15 residues. V lost 5 bases to trimming and J lost 0 bases, with 11 bases between them. This CDR3 reads CASSPLQGSNQPQHF. Here the CDR3 DNA reads TGTGCCAGCAGCCCATTACAGGGTAGCAATCAGCCCCAGCATTTT.

This clone has only one observation. The chain couples TRBV2 to TRBJ2-3; the match to TRBD2 covers 10 bases. This CDR3 is 14 amino acids long. Per the germline V gene, CDR1 is SNHLY and CDR2 is FYNNEI. The V segment lost 9 bases and the J segment 0 bases; nucleotides outside the gene matches: 3. The CDR3 region has the DNA TGTGCCAGTCGGACTAGCGGAAGCACAGATACGCAGTATTTT. Protein product: CASRTSGSTDTQYF.

The V and J genes are TRBV11-2 and TRBJ2-2; 9 bases agree with TRBD1. Germline CDR1 and CDR2: SGHAT and FQNNGV. The CDR3 spans 17 residues. Unmatched junction bases numbered 8, after V lost 5 bases and J lost 1 base. The CDR3 region is CASSLGQGLGNTGELFF. CDR3 sequence (DNA): TGTGCCAGCAGCCTCGGACAGGGGTTGGGGAACACCGGGGAGCTGTTTTTT.

The chain couples TRBV11-2 to TRBJ2-5; TRBD2 might be the D (6 bases). Germline V gene data show CDR1 as SGHAT and CDR2 as FQNNGV. V shed 3 bases and J shed 5 bases, with 10 bases lying between them. This CDR3 is 13 amino acids long. The CDR3 coding sequence is TGTGCCAGCAGCTTCGGGGGAGAGGAGACCCAGTACTTC. Translated: CASSFGGEETQYF.

This sequence joins TRBV30 and TRBJ1-2; D is uncertain. CDR3 length: 13 amino acids. Per the germline V gene, CDR1 is GTSNPN and CDR2 is SVGIG (reference sequence). V was clipped by 0 bases and J by 4 bases, with 9 bases between them. CDR3 loop: CAWSVFGGYGYTF. CDR3 nucleotide sequence: TGTGCCTGGAGTGTGTTCGGTGGCTATGGCTACACCTTC.

The chain joins TRBV5-1 to TRBJ1-5, with D tentatively TRBD1 (6 bases). CDR3 length equals 13 residues. Germline CDR1 is SGHRS and CDR2 is YFSETQ. Trimming stripped 0 bases from V and 9 bases from J, with 10 bases between. The CDR3 DNA reads TGCGCCAGCAGCTTGGACAGGGAGGGGCCCCAGCATTTT. Residues: CASSLDREGPQHF.

This chain links TRBV2 with TRBJ2-7; the D gene is possibly TRBD1 (5 bases). The CDR3 runs 14 residues. In germline, CDR1 is SNHLY, CDR2 FYNNEI. With 4 bases removed from V and 5 bases from J, the gap between germline ends came to 15 bases. CDR3 bases: TGTGCCAGCAGTGCACCCTGGGCAGGGAACGAGCAGTACTTC. This translates into CASSAPWAGNEQYF.

Written as DNA, the CDR3 is TGTGCCTCAGCGGCAGGATTCGGCGAGCAGTACTTC. Protein sequence: CASAAGFGEQYF. This rearrangement joins TRBV14 to TRBJ2-5, with TRBD2 as a possible D gene (5 bases). Matching the DNA end better, TRBJ2-7 makes the J call doubtful. The CDR3 has 12 amino acids. Germline assignment: CDR1 SGHDN and CDR2 FVKESK.